Below, 30 T cell receptor beta chains from the same sample are listed, as sequenced in a study of beta chain features in type 1 diabetes. Of the isolated RNA, all was reverse transcribed, and so the sequenced material was expressed TCRB transcripts. Profiling relied on immunoSEQ multiplex PCR, and the TCRdb table lists in-frame clones only, not all of them. The data contain 500,000 to 850,000 clones, over 12% of them singletons. Overall study findings and caveats: All four CD4+ subsets from Type 1 diabetes patients carried moderately but significantly shorter TCRB CDR3s.

What these receptors recognize is not known. Sequencing was performed on naive CD4+ T cells from blood. The source is a man aged 18 to 30 with type 1 diabetes.

This clone appeared a few times. The CDR3 nucleotides are TGTGCCAGTAGTATATCCAGGGTGGCCAAAAACATTCAGTACTTC. Translating gives CASSISRVAKNIQYF. The V gene is TRBV19, the J gene TRBJ2-4, with D maybe TRBD1 (5 bases). The CDR3 contains 15 residues. Trimming removed 2 bases from V and 1 base from J, with 9 bases in between. Germline assignment: CDR1 LNHDA and CDR2 SQIVND (reference sequence).

The chain links TRBV5-8 to TRBJ1-2, with D unclear. V was trimmed by 1 base and J by 3 bases, leaving 7 bases between them. The CDR3 is 13 residues long. From germline, CDR1 is SGHTS and CDR2 YDEGEE. Written as DNA, the CDR3 is TGTGCCAGCAGCTTGATTGGGTACTATGGCTACACCTTC. Translating gives CASSLIGYYGYTF.

This chain connects TRBV30 to TRBJ2-7; perhaps TRBD2 as D (6 bases). V gave up 8 bases and J gave up 3 bases, with 17 bases separating them. The CDR3 has 13 amino acids. Germline-derived CDR1 and CDR2 are GTSNPN and SVGIG (reference sequence). The CDR3 nucleotides are TGTGCCGGGACTCCTGGGTATTACTACGAGCAGTACTTC. This translates into CAGTPGYYYEQYF.

This sequence joins TRBV19 and TRBJ1-2, with D hard to call. The CDR3 runs to 12 residues. V was pared by 4 bases and J by 7 bases, with 10 bases between. Germline values: CDR1 LNHDA, CDR2 SQIVND (reference sequence). The CDR3 reads CASSTARSGYTF. The CDR3 DNA follows: TGTGCCAGTAGTACCGCCCGGTCTGGCTACACCTTC. Drawing the rest from reference TRBV19 and TRBJ1-2, the complete variable domain is DGGITQSPKYLFRKEGQNVTLSCEQNLNHDAMYWYRQDPGQGLRLIYYSQIVNDFQKGDIAEGYSVSREKKESFPLTVTSAQKNPTAFYLCASSTARSGYTFGSGTRLTVV.

Points on this clone: Other DNA sequences in this specimen translate into the identical CDR3. V and J are TRBV7-2 and TRBJ2-5, with D unresolved. Trimming took 1 base from V and 4 from J, leaving 10 bases between them. The CDR3 sequence is 14 residues long. In germline, CDR1 is SGHTA, CDR2 FQGNSA. The CDR3 DNA is TGTGCCAGCAGCTTAGGCCTGGGAAGAGAGACCCAGTACTTC. Its translation is CASSLGLGRETQYF.

This clone was observed a handful of times. The gene calls are TRBV14 and TRBJ1-2, with D possibly being TRBD1 (5 bases). The length of the CDR3 is 14 residues. CDR1 and CDR2 (germline): SGHDN, FVKESK. The V end was cut by 0 bases, the J end by 1 base, with 6 bases between. As DNA, the CDR3 is TGTGCCAGCAGCCAAGATCAGGGTAACTATGGCTACACCTTC. This encodes CASSQDQGNYGYTF.

J is TRBJ2-3 and V is TRBV5-1; D gene uncertain. In germline, CDR1 is SGHRS, CDR2 YFSETQ. This CDR3 spans 13 amino acids. V was pared by 0 bases and J by 7 bases, with 9 bases between. For the CDR3, the DNA is TGCGCCAGCAGCTTGGACTCGATAAATACGCAGTATTTT. Protein: CASSLDSINTQYF.

V and J are TRBV2 and TRBJ2-3; no firm D call. CDR1 is SNHLY and CDR2 is FYNNEI in the germline V gene. The V and J ends lost 6 bases and 3 bases respectively, with 7 bases between them. CDR3 length equals 12 residues. Written as DNA, the CDR3 is TGTGCCAGCAGACCCGGGACAGATACGCAGTATTTT. This sequence encodes CASRPGTDTQYF.

This clone was picked up a small number of times. This rearrangement joins TRBV25-1 to TRBJ2-5; no clear D gene. The ends were cut back, 6 bases at V and 4 bases at J, with 15 bases in the middle. Germline V gene data show CDR1 as MGHDK and CDR2 as SYGVNS. The CDR3 totals 14 residues. CDR3 nucleotides: TGTGCCAGCAGCCAATCCGACGGGCCAGAGACCCAGTACTTC. This encodes CASSQSDGPETQYF.

The chain couples TRBV14 to TRBJ2-1; 7 positions match TRBD1. The CDR3 is 16 amino acids. The V and J ends lost 0 bases and 7 bases, in that order; junction bases with no gene match: 9. The germline V gene encodes CDR1 SGHDN and CDR2 FVKESK. CDR3 in DNA: TGTGCCAGCAGCCAAGATCTGGGGACAGTCGGAAATGAGCAGTTCTTC. Its translation is CASSQDLGTVGNEQFF.

V and J are TRBV9 and TRBJ2-1, with D uncertain. The germline V and J ends were trimmed by 3 bases and 1 base, with 11 bases remaining between them. The CDR3 spans 15 residues. Germline CDR1 is SGDLS and CDR2 is YYNGEE. The CDR3 loop is CASSGTSRSYNEQFF. The CDR3 DNA follows: TGTGCCAGCAGCGGAACCTCTAGGTCCTACAATGAGCAGTTCTTC.

This chain links TRBV6-5 with TRBJ2-7; the match to TRBD1 covers 9 bases. Germline V CDR1 and CDR2: MNHEY, SVGAGI. The CDR3 covers 15 residues. V gave up 6 bases and J gave up 1 base; unmatched junction bases: 7. The CDR3 DNA follows: TGTGCCAGCAGCCCAGGACAGGGGCTATCCTACGAGCAGTACTTC. It specifies CASSPGQGLSYEQYF.

This clone was seen more than once but under ten times. The V call is TRBV27, the J call TRBJ2-5, with 8 bases aligning to TRBD1. The tail of the sequence fits TRBJ2-7 better, so the J call may be wrong. The V gene's germline CDR1 is MNHEY and CDR2 SMNVEV (reference sequence). The CDR3 totals 13 residues. The CDR3, as DNA: TGTGCCAGCAGTTTGGCAGGGGGCAGCGAGCAGTACTTC. It is translated as CASSLAGGSEQYF.

This clone has just a few counts. This chain links TRBV5-4 with TRBJ1-2; 7 bases are a match to TRBD1. Germline V gene lookup returns CDR1 SGHNT and CDR2 YYREEE (reference sequence). Trimming cost V 2 bases and J 0 bases; bases outside gene matches: 4. This CDR3 contains 15 residues. DNA for the CDR3: TGTGCCAGCAGCTTATACAGGGGCGCTAACTATGGCTACACCTTC. Amino acids: CASSLYRGANYGYTF.

The sample holds a few counts of this clone. The genes are TRBV7-3 and TRBJ2-1; a possible D gene is TRBD2 (6 bases). This CDR3 is built from 13 residues. CDR1 is SGHTA, CDR2 FQGTGA, per germline. V dropped 5 bases and J dropped 10 bases, with 15 bases sitting between them. As DNA, the CDR3 is TGTGCCAGCAGCCCGGGACTCACCGCAGAGCAGTTCTTC. Amino acids: CASSPGLTAEQFF. The full variable domain, its missing parts supplied by reference TRBV7-3 and TRBJ2-1, is GAGVSQTPSNKVTEKGKYVELRCDPISGHTALYWYRQSLGQGPEFLIYFQGTGAADDSGLPNDRFFAVRPEGSVSTLKIQRTERGDSAVYLCASSPGLTAEQFFGPGTRLTVL.

The genes are TRBV14 and TRBJ1-1; weak D call: TRBD1 (5 bases). With 0 bases removed from V and 2 bases from J, the gap between germline ends came to 13 bases. Germline V gene lookup returns CDR1 SGHDN and CDR2 FVKESK. The CDR3 runs 16 residues. The DNA of the CDR3 is TGTGCCAGCAGCCAAGATCTTGGAGGGGTTAACACTGAAGCTTTCTTT. Translated, it gives CASSQDLGGVNTEAFF.

J is TRBJ2-7 and V is TRBV5-4, with 10 bases aligning to TRBD2. CDR3 length equals 15 residues. Germline trimming cut 5 bases from V and 6 bases from J; bases unmatched to any gene: 11. CDR1 is SGHNT and CDR2 is YYREEE in the germline V gene (reference sequence). CDR3 loop: CASRPAGGPRVEQYF. The DNA for the CDR3 is TGTGCCAGCAGGCCAGCGGGAGGGCCTAGGGTCGAGCAGTACTTC. The variable domain in full, completed from reference TRBV5-4 and TRBJ2-7, reads ETGVTQSPTHLIKTRGQQVTLRCSSQSGHNTVSWYQQALGQGPQFIFQYYREEENGRGNFPPRFSGLQFPNYSSELNVNALELDDSALYLCASRPAGGPRVEQYFGPGTRLTVT.

This clone showed up just a few times. The V call is TRBV7-9, the J call TRBJ1-5, with 9 bases lining up with TRBD1. Germline V CDR1 and CDR2: SEHNR, FQNEAQ (reference sequence). The CDR3 is 19 residues long. Trimming at V came to 5 bases and at J to 4 bases, leaving 18 bases not matched to a gene. As DNA, the CDR3 is TGTGCCAGCAGCGGCGCGGACAGGGGTCCTAGAATCCCAAATCAGCCCCAGCATTTT. Translating it yields CASSGADRGPRIPNQPQHF.

This clone has more than one count but fewer than ten. In nucleotides, the CDR3 is TGTGCCTCACAGCGCGGTAGAAATCAGCCCCAGCATTTT. Protein product: CASQRGRNQPQHF. The chain carries TRBV27 and TRBJ1-5; D gene uncertain. V dropped 11 bases and J dropped 4 bases, with 15 bases sitting between them. The germline V gene encodes CDR1 MNHEY and CDR2 SMNVEV (reference sequence). The CDR3 is made up of 13 amino acids.

The chain carries TRBV7-2 and TRBJ2-5; D is ambiguous. Germline CDR1 SGHTA, CDR2 FQGNSA. The V gene lost 6 bases and the J gene lost 7 bases, with 6 bases spanning the gap. The CDR3 extends over 10 amino acids. The CDR3 region is CASSIGTQYF. The CDR3 nucleotides are TGTGCCAGCAGTATTGGGACCCAGTACTTC. Filled out from reference TRBV7-2 and TRBJ2-5, the complete variable domain reads GAGVSQSPSNKVTEKGKDVELRCDPISGHTALYWYRQSLGQGLEFLIYFQGNSAPDKSGLPSDRFSAERTGGSVSTLTIQRTQQEDSAVYLCASSIGTQYFGPGTRLLVL.

This rearrangement joins TRBV27 to TRBJ1-6; no definite D call. The germline CDR1 and CDR2 sequences are MNHEY and SMNVEV (reference sequence). Trimming took off 5 bases at V and 7 bases at J, with 12 bases between the two ends. This CDR3 has 14 residues. This chain's CDR3 is CASSTYGVNSPLHF. The CDR3 DNA reads as TGTGCCAGCAGTACATATGGGGTGAATTCACCCCTCCACTTT.

This clone appeared a few times. The chain carries TRBV6-1 and TRBJ2-2; D assignment may be TRBD1 or TRBD2 (5 bases each). Per germline, CDR1 MNHNS and CDR2 SASEGT. Trimming removed 0 bases at V and 1 base at J, with 6 bases between. This CDR3 contains 15 residues. CDR3 loop: CASSEAGRNTGELFF. The DNA of the CDR3 is TGTGCCAGCAGTGAAGCGGGACGGAACACCGGGGAGCTGTTTTTT.

This chain uses TRBV6-5 with TRBJ2-7; TRBD2 is a possible D gene (5 bases). The CDR3 is 14 residues long. V shed 2 bases and J shed 0 bases, with 8 bases lying between them. Germline CDR1 reads MNHEY; CDR2 reads SVGAGI. This CDR3 is CASSYAGLSYEQYF. CDR3 nucleotide sequence: TGTGCCAGCAGTTACGCGGGCCTCTCCTACGAGCAGTACTTC.

This clone was counted between two and nine times. This chain joins TRBV30 and TRBJ2-7; D not resolved. V dropped 1 base and J dropped 11 bases, with 18 bases sitting between them. Looked up from germline, CDR1 is GTSNPN and CDR2 is SVGIG (reference sequence). The CDR3 sequence is 13 residues long. The CDR3 is CAWSGTVGELEYF. CDR3 coding DNA: TGTGCCTGGAGTGGGACGGTCGGAGAATTGGAGTACTTC.

The chain has TRBV9 and TRBJ2-1, with 15 bases aligning to TRBD2. The CDR3 is 16 amino acids. Germline CDR1 reads SGDLS; CDR2 reads YYNGEE. Unmatched junction bases numbered 6, after V lost 4 bases and J lost 7 bases. The DNA of the CDR3 is TGTGCCAGCAGCCCGGGACTAGCGGGGGGAAGGAATGAGCAGTTCTTC. Protein sequence: CASSPGLAGGRNEQFF.

The V call is TRBV5-1, the J call TRBJ1-2; D possibly corresponds to TRBD1 (5 bases). The V gene lost 0 bases and the J gene lost 5 bases, with 11 bases spanning the gap. The length of the CDR3 is 14 residues. Germline V gene lookup returns CDR1 SGHRS and CDR2 YFSETQ. CDR3 residues: CASSLVGLRYGYTF. CDR3 nucleotides: TGCGCCAGCAGCTTGGTGGGGCTGAGATATGGCTACACCTTC.

The chain is built from TRBV2 and TRBJ1-1, with D possibly being TRBD1 (6 bases). The CDR3 contains 17 residues. The germline gives CDR1 SNHLY, CDR2 FYNNEI. V was shortened by 4 bases and J by 11 bases, with 29 bases between the two germline ends. CDR3 loop: CASSGSVWTEPPLVAFF. The CDR3 nucleotides are TGTGCCAGCAGTGGGTCTGTTTGGACAGAACCACCCCTGGTGGCTTTCTTT.

This clone was seen more than once but under ten times. CDR3 nucleotides: TGTGCCAGCAGCTTAACAGGGCGGGAGCAGTTCTTC. Its translation is CASSLTGREQFF. This chain uses TRBV7-6 with TRBJ2-1, with D perhaps TRBD1 (6 bases). The V and J ends lost 2 bases and 10 bases respectively, with 9 bases between them. The CDR3 covers 12 residues. Germline assignment: CDR1 SGHVS and CDR2 FNYEAQ.

The table lists this clone with a few counts. The chain couples TRBV27 to TRBJ2-1, with 8 bases lining up with TRBD1. CDR3 length equals 16 residues. Germline V gene sequence: CDR1 MNHEY, CDR2 SMNVEV (reference sequence). Trimming cost V 3 bases and J 2 bases; bases outside gene matches: 6. CDR3 nucleotides: TGTGCCAGCAGTTTGTACGGACAGGGTGCCTACAATGAGCAGTTCTTC. It is translated as CASSLYGQGAYNEQFF.

The rearrangement uses TRBV2 and TRBJ1-2, with TRBD1 as a possible D gene (5 bases). Germline CDR1 is SNHLY and CDR2 is FYNNEI. Trimming took 8 bases from V and 0 from J, leaving 10 bases between them. This CDR3 comprises 13 residues. CDR3: CASQDTTNYGYTF. Here the CDR3 DNA reads TGTGCCAGCCAGGACACTACTAACTATGGCTACACCTTC.